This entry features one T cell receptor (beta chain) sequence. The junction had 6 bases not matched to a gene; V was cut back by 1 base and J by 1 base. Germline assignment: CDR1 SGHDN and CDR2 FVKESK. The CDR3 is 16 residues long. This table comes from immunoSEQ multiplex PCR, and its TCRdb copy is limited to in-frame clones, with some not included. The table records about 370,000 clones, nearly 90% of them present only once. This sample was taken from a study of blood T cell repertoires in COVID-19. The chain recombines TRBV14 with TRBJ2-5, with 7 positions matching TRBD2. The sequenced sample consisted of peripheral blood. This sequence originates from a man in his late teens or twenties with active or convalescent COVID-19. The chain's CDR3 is CASSQGVAGGQETQYF. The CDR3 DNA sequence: TGTGCCAGCAGCCAAGGTGTAGCGGGCGGCCAAGAGACCCAGTACTTC. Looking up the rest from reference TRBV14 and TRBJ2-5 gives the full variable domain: EAGVTQFPSHSVIEKGQTVTLRCDPISGHDNLYWYRRVMGKEIKFLLHFVKESKQDESGMPNNRFLAERTGGTYSTLKVQPAELEDSGVYFCASSQGVAGGQETQYFGPGTRLLVL.